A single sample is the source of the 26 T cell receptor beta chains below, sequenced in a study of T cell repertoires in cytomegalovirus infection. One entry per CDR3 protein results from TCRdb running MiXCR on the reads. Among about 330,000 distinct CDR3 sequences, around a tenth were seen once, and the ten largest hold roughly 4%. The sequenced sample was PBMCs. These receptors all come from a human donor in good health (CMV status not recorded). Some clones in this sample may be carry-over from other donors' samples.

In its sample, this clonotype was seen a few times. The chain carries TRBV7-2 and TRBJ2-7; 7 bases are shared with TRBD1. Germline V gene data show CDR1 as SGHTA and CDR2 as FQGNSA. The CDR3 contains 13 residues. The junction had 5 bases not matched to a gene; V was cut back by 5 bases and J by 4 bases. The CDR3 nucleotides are TGTGCCAGCAGCGCCTACAGGGGATACGAGCAGTACTTC. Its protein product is CASSAYRGYEQYF.

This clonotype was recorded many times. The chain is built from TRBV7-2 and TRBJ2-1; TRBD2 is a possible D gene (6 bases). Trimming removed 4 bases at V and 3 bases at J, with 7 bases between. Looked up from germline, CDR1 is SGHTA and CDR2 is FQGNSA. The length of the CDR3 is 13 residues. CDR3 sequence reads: CASSWDFYNEQFF. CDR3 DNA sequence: TGTGCCAGCAGCTGGGACTTCTACAATGAGCAGTTCTTC.

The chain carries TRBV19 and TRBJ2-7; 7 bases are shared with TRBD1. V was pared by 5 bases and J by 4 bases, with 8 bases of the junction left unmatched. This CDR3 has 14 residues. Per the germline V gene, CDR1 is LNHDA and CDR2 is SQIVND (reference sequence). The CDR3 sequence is CASSSGTVEYEQYF. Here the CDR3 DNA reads TGTGCCAGTAGTTCCGGGACAGTAGAGTACGAGCAGTACTTC. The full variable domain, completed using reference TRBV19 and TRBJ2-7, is DGGITQSPKYLFRKEGQNVTLSCEQNLNHDAMYWYRQDPGQGLRLIYYSQIVNDFQKGDIAEGYSVSREKKESFPLTVTSAQKNPTAFYLCASSSGTVEYEQYFGPGTRLTVT.

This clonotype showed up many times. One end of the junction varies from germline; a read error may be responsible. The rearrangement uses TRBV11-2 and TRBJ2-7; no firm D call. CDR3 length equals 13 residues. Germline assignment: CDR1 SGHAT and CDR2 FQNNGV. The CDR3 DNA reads TGTGCCAGCAGTTTAGGAGTCATCGACGAGCAGTACTTC. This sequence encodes CASSLGVIDEQYF.

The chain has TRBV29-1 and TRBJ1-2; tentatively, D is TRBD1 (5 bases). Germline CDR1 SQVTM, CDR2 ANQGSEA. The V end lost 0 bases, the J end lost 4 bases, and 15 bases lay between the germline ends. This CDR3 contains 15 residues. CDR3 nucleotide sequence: TGCAGCGTTGAAGATAGGAACAGGCCTAGCTATGGCTACACCTTC. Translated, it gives CSVEDRNRPSYGYTF.

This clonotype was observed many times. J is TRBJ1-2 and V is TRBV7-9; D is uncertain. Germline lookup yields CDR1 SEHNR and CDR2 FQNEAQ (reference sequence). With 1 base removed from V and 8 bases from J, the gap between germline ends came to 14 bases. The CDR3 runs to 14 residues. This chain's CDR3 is CASSLDEGKEGYTF. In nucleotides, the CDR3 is TGTGCCAGCAGCTTAGACGAAGGGAAGGAAGGCTACACCTTC.

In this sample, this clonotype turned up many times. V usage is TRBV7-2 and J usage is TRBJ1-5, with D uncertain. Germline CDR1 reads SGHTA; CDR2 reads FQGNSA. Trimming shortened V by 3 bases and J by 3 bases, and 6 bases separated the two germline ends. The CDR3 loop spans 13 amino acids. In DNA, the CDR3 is TGTGCCAGCAGCTTCCGGGACAATCAGCCCCAGCATTTT. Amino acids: CASSFRDNQPQHF.

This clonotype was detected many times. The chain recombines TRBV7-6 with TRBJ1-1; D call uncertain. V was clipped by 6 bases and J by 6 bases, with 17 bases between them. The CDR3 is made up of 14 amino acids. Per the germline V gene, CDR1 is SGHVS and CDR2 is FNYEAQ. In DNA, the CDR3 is TGTGCCAGCAGTCACATGGGATCGGAGGCTGAAGCTTTCTTT. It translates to CASSHMGSEAEAFF.

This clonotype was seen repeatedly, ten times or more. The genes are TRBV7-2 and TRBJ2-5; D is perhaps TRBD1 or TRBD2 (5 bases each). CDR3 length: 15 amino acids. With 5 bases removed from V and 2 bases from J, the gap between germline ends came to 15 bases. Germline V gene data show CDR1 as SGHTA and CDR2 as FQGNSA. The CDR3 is CASSPLPGRQETQYF. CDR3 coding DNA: TGTGCCAGCAGCCCCCTACCGGGGCGGCAAGAGACCCAGTACTTC.

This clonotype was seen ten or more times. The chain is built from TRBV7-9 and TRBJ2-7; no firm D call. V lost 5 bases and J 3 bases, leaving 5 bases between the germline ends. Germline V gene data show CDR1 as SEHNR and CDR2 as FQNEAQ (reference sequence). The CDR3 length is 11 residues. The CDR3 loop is CASSAIYEQYF. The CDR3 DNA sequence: TGTGCCAGCAGCGCAATCTACGAGCAGTACTTC.

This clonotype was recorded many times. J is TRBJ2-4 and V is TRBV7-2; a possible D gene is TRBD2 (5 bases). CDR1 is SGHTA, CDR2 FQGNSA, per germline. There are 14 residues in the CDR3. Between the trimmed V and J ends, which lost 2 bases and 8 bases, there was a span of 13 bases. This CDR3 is CASSLLLGPDIQYF. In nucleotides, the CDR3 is TGTGCCAGCAGCTTACTACTAGGCCCGGACATTCAGTACTTC.

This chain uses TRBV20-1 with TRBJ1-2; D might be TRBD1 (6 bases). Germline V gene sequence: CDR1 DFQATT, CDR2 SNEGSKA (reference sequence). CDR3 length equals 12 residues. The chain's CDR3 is CNLQGLGYGYTF. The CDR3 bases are TGCAACCTACAGGGTCTGGGCTATGGCTACACCTTC.

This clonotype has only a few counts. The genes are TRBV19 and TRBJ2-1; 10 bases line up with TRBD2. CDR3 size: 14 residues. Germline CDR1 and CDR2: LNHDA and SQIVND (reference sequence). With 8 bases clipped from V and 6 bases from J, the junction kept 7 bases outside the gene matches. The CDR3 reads CASGSGGASNEQFF. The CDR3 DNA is TGTGCCAGTGGGAGCGGGGGGGCCTCCAATGAGCAGTTCTTC.

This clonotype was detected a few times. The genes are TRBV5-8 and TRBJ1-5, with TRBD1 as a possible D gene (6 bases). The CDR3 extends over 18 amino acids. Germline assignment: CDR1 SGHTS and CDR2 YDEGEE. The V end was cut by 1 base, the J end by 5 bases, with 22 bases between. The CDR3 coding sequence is TGTGCCAGCAGCTTGATGTTATGGGCAGGGGAGGTAGATCAGCCCCAGCATTTT. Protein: CASSLMLWAGEVDQPQHF.

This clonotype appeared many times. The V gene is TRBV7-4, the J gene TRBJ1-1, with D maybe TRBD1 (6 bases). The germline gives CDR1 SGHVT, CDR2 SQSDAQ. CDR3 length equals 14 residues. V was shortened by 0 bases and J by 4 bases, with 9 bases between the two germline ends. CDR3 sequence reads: CASSLAGACTEAFF. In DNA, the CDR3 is TGTGCCAGCAGCTTAGCGGGGGCGTGCACTGAAGCTTTCTTT.

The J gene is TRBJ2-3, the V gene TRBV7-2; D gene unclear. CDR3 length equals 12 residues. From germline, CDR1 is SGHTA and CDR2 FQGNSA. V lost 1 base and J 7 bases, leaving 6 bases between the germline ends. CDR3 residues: CASSLVRYTQYF. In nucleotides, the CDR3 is TGTGCCAGCAGCTTAGTTCGGTATACGCAGTATTTT.

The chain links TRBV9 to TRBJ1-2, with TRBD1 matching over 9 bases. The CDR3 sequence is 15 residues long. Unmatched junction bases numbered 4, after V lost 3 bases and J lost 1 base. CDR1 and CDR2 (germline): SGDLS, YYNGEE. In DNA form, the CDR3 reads TGTGCCAGCAGCGGGACAGGGGTACTTAACTATGGCTACACCTTC. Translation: CASSGTGVLNYGYTF.

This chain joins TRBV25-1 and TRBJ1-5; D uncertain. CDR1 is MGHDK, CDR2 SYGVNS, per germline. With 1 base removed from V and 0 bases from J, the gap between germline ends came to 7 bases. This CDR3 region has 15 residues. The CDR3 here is CASSESGNSNQPQHF. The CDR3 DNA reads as TGTGCCAGCAGTGAATCTGGGAATAGCAATCAGCCCCAGCATTTT.

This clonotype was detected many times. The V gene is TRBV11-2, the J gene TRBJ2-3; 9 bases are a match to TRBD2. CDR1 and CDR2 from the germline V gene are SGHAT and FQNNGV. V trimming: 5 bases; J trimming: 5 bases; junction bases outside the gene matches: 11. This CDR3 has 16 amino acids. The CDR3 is CASSKNLAGVKDTQYF. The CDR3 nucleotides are TGTGCCAGCAGCAAAAATTTAGCGGGAGTAAAAGATACGCAGTATTTT.

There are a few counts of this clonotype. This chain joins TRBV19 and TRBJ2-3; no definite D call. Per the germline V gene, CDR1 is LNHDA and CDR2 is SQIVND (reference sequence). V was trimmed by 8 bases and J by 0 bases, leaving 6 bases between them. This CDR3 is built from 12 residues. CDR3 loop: CASQGSTDTQYF. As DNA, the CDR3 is TGTGCCAGTCAAGGGAGCACAGATACGCAGTATTTT.

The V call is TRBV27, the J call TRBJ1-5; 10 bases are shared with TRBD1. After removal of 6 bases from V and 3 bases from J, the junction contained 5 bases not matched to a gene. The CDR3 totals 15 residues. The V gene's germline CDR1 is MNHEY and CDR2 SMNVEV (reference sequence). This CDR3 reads CASRRQGANNQPQHF. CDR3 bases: TGTGCCAGCAGGCGACAGGGGGCCAACAATCAGCCCCAGCATTTT.

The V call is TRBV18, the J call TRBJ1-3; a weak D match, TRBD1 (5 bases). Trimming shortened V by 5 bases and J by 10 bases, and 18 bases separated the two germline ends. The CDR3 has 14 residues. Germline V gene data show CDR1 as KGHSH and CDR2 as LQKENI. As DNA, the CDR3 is TGTGCCAGCTCAATGACAGACGGCTTCAAAACCATATATTTT. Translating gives CASSMTDGFKTIYF.

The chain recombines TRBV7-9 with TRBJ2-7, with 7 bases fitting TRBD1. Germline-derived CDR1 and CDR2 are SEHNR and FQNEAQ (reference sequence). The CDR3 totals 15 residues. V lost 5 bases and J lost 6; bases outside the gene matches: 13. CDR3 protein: CASSPKLRQGSEQYF. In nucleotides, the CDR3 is TGTGCCAGCAGCCCTAAACTTCGACAGGGTAGCGAGCAGTACTTC.

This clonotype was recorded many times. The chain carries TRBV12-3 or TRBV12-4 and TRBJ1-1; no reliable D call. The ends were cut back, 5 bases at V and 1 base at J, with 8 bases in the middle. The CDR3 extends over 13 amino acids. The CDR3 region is CASSAIRNTEAFF. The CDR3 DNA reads TGTGCCAGCAGTGCGATCCGGAACACTGAAGCTTTCTTT.

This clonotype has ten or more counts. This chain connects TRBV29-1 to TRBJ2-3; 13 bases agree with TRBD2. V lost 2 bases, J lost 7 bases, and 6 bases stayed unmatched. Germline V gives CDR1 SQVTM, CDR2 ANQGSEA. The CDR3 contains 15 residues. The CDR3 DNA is TGCAGCGTTGAAACGACTAGCGGGAGGACCAATACGCAGTATTTT. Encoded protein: CSVETTSGRTNTQYF.

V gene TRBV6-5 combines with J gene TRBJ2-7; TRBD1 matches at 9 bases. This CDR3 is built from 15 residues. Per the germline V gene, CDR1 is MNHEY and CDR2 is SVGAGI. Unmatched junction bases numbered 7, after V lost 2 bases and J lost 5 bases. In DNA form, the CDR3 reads TGTGCCAGCAGTTACGCCGGGACAGGGAGGAACGAGCAGTACTTC. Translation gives CASSYAGTGRNEQYF.